This T cell receptor (beta chain) was captured in a study of CD8 T cells in ankylosing spondylitis. Whole-study findings and limits: The study identified a TCR beta motif of under ten highly homologous variants that appeared characteristic of ankylosing spondylitis blood. The study looked at matched synovial fluid samples from ankylosing spondylitis patients. Disease-linked clones were reported to be significantly enriched there.

This clonotype was recorded a few times. Antigen specificity is unknown. 5'-RACE, quantitative and with molecular barcodes, yielded the TCR beta libraries. One entry per CDR3 protein results from TCRdb running MiXCR on the 5' RACE reads. The sample lists about 220,000 distinct CDR3 sequences, 7.3% occurring once. The sequenced sample was blood, either unsorted or a sorted T cell fraction (not recorded which). The receptor comes from a male donor with ankylosing spondylitis.

CDR3 sequence reads: CASSVAGTLGTYEQYF. The CDR3 region has the DNA TGTGCCAGCAGCGTAGCCGGGACCCTCGGTACCTACGAGCAGTACTTC. The gene calls are TRBV9 and TRBJ2-7, with D perhaps given as TRBD1 or TRBD2 (5 bases each). The V end was cut by 0 bases, the J end by 2 bases, with 15 bases between. The V gene's germline CDR1 is SGDLS and CDR2 YYNGEE. The CDR3 length is 16 residues.